The subject of this entry is one T cell receptor beta chain. The target antigen is unknown. RNA in amounts of about 0.45 to 1 ug was reverse transcribed with random hexamers. By means of immunoSEQ multiplex PCR, TCR beta CDR3 spanning 54 Vbeta and 13 Jbeta underwent amplification. Each CDR3 protein gets one entry after TCRdb re-called the immunoSEQ multiplex PCR reads with MiXCR. Altogether approximately 100,000 distinct CDR3 sequences are present, approximately 90% being singletons, with the ten largest covering about 0.11%. The V gene lost 6 bases and the J gene lost 0 bases, with 16 bases spanning the gap. This CDR3 is built from 15 residues. Germline CDR1 is SQVTM and CDR2 is ANQGSEA. This record belongs to a study of CD8 T cells in Susac syndrome. Study-level findings and limits: By the study's own acknowledgment, its TCR sequencing and HLA analysis included relatively few individuals.

The sequence derives from a human donor in good health. Sequencing used CD8+ T cells from PBMCs. The chain employs TRBV29-1 and TRBJ2-3, with D perhaps assigned TRBD1 or TRBD2 (5 bases each). This chain's CDR3 is CSVPSPRDSTDTQYF. In DNA form, the CDR3 reads TGCAGCGTACCTTCACCCAGGGACAGCACAGATACGCAGTATTTT.